The 2 T cell receptor beta chains below were found in one sample sequenced in a study of regulatory T cells in long-lasting Graves disease. Building the TCR beta libraries relied on iRepertoire HTBI primers, and CDR3 regions underwent Arm-PCR. TCRdb re-derived calls from the multiplex PCR reads in MiXCR, one entry per CDR3 protein. The sample records 350,000 to 550,000 distinct CDR3 sequences, 16% being singletons. Described time point: newly diagnosed GD, antithyroid drugs for less than 3 months. Extracted PBMC RNA gave rise to the TCR library. In addition, the sample was reused for a study of T cells in Graves' hyperthyroidism and ophthalmopathy.

The source was peripheral blood mononuclear cells (PBMCs), collected at new diagnosis, from a patient treated with antithyroid drugs. These receptors all stem from a young woman with Graves disease.

The chain links TRBV7-2 to TRBJ2-7, with D perhaps TRBD1 (5 bases). CDR1 and CDR2 from the germline V gene are SGHTA and FQGNSA. The CDR3 runs 14 residues. The V and J ends lost 7 bases and 4 bases respectively, with 17 bases between them. Here the CDR3 DNA reads TGTGCCAGCACCGAAGACAGCGTGGTATACGAGCAGTACTTC. As protein: CASTEDSVVYEQYF.

The CDR3 DNA follows: TGTGCCACCAGTGAGGCAGGGGGCACTTATGGCTACACCTTC. Amino acids: CATSEAGGTYGYTF. V usage is TRBV24-1 and J usage is TRBJ1-2; 8 bases match TRBD1. This CDR3 comprises 14 residues. V shed 4 bases, J shed 5 bases, and the junction held 5 bases outside the gene matches. The V gene's germline CDR1 is KGHDR and CDR2 SFDVKD.